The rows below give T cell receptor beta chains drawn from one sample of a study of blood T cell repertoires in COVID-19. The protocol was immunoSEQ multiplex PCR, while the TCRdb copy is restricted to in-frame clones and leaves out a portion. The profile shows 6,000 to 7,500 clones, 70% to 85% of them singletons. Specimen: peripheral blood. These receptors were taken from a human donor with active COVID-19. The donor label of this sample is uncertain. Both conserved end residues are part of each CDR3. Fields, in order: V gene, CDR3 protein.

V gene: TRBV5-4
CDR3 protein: CASSLDTSPDNEQFF

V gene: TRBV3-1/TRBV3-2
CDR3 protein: CASRGGAGETYNEQFF

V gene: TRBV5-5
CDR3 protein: CASSWPLALGGTDTQYF

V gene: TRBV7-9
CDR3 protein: CASSLIRSGELFF

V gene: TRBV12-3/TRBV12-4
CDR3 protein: CASSLGQGHEQFF

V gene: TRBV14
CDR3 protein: CASSHWTGEAYNEQFF

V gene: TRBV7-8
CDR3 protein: CASSLGTSARELFF

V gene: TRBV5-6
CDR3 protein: CASSGDWTGYGYTF

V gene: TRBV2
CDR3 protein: CASSEGLAGTQETQYF

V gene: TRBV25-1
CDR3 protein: CASSGRTGVQETQYF

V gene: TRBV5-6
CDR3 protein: CASSSGQPIYGYTF

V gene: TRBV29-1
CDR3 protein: CSVADGLAGGNEQFF

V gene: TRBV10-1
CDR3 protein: CAPPAVSQLGDRLAYEQYF

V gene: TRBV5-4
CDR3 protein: CASSLGQGEKNEQFF

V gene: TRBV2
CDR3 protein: CASNLDSGTKNIQYF